These 5 T cell receptor beta chains share one sample of origin, sequenced in a study of low-dose radiotherapy and immunotherapy resistance in tumors. Primers used for first-strand cDNA, a TRAV- and TRBV-specific set, covered both alpha and beta chains. Amplification of TCRs used a constant-region primer and V-primer adapter for 15 to 25 PCR cycles. From the reads, TCRdb called clonotypes with MiXCR, one entry per CDR3 protein. The data hold 65,000 to 100,000 distinct CDR3 sequences, with roughly 19% observed a single time. Time point: before trial treatment. The sample consisted of PBMCs, taken before treatment. These receptors all come from a male donor with prostate cancer.

There are many counts of this clonotype. The DNA for the CDR3 is TGTGCCACCCACTTAACAGGGTCCGATAGCAATCAGCCCCAGCATTTT. It encodes CATHLTGSDSNQPQHF. The chain links TRBV19 to TRBJ1-5, with a tentative D call TRBD1 (6 bases). The V gene's germline CDR1 is LNHDA and CDR2 SQIVND (reference sequence). The CDR3 is made up of 16 amino acids. V was pared by 10 bases and J by 0 bases, with 19 bases between.

Comment on this clonotype: A read error may be the cause here, since a much bigger clone is one base away. The chain joins TRBV6-5 to TRBJ2-1; 10 nucleotides line up with TRBD2. V lost 5 bases to trimming and J lost 1 base; unmatched junction nucleotides: 5. The CDR3 has 16 amino acids. Germline CDR1 is MNHEY and CDR2 is SVGAGI. As DNA, the CDR3 is TGTGCCAGCAGTGTCATAGCGGGGGGTTCCTACAATGAGCAGTTCTTC. It yields the protein CASSVIAGGSYNEQFF.

This clonotype was counted at least ten times. This chain's CDR3 is CASSQAIAQYF. CDR3 bases: TGTGCCAGCAGCCAAGCCATTGCCCAGTACTTC. The chain employs TRBV3-1 and TRBJ2-5; D unclear. Germline loops: CDR1 LGHDT, CDR2 YNNKEL (reference sequence). The CDR3 contains 11 residues. Trimming pared 1 base from V and 9 bases from J, leaving 6 bases between.

The chain carries TRBV28 and TRBJ2-3; 13 positions match TRBD2. The CDR3 consists of 17 residues. V was clipped by 4 bases and J by 2 bases; unmatched bases: 6. CDR1 and CDR2 from the germline V gene are MDHEN and SYDVKM. CDR3 sequence: CASSSPTSGRPTDTQYF. CDR3 bases: TGTGCCAGCAGTTCCCCGACTAGCGGGAGGCCCACAGATACGCAGTATTTT.

This clonotype was found many times. The J gene is TRBJ2-7, the V gene TRBV7-9; 10 positions agree with TRBD1. Germline V lookup: CDR1 SEHNR, CDR2 FQNEAQ (reference sequence). V shed 2 bases, J shed 5 bases, and the junction held 6 bases outside the gene matches. This CDR3 has 15 amino acids. CDR3 sequence: CASSLLGQGSHEQYF. The CDR3 DNA sequence: TGTGCCAGCAGCTTATTGGGACAGGGGTCCCACGAGCAGTACTTC.